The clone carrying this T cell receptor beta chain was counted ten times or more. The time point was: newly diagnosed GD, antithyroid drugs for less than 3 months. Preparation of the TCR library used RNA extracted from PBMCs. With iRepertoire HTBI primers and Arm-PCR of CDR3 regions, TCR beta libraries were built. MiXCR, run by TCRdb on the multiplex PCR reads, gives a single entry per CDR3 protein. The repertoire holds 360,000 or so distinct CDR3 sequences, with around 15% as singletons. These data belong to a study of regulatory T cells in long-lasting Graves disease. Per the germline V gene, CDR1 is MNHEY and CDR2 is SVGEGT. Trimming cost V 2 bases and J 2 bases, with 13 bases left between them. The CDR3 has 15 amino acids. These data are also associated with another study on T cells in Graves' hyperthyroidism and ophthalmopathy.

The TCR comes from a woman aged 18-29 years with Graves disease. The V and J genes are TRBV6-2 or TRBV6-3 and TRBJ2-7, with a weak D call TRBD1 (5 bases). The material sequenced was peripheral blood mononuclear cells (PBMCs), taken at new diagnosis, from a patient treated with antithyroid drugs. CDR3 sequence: CASSYQGVLTYEQYF. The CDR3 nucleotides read TGTGCCAGCAGTTACCAAGGGGTCCTAACCTACGAGCAGTACTTC.